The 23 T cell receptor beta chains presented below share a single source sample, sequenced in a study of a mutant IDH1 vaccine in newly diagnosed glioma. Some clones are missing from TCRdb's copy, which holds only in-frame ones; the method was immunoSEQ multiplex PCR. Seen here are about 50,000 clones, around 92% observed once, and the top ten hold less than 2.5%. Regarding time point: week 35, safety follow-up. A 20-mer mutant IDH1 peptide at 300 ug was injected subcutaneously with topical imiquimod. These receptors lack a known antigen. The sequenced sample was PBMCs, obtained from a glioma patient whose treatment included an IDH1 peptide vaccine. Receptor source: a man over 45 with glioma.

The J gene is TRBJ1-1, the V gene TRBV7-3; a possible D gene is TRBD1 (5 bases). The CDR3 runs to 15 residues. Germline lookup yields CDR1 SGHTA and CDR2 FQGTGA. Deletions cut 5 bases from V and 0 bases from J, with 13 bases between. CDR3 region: CASSPGPSVNTEAFF. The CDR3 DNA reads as TGTGCCAGCAGCCCGGGACCCTCAGTGAACACTGAAGCTTTCTTT.

The CDR3 coding sequence is TGTGCCAGCAGCCGCCGTAGCGGGAGCGGGACAGATACGCAGTATTTT. This translates into CASSRRSGSGTDTQYF. The J gene is TRBJ2-3, the V gene TRBV11-2; 9 bases line up with TRBD2. Germline loops: CDR1 SGHAT, CDR2 FQNNGV. V dropped 5 bases and J dropped 3; count of bases not matched to a gene: 9. The CDR3 extends over 16 amino acids.

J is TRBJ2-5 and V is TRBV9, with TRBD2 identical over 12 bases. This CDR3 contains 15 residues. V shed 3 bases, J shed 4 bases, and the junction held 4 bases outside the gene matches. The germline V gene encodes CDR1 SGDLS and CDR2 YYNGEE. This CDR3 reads CASSAGLAGRETQYF. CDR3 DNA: TGTGCCAGCAGCGCTGGACTAGCGGGGAGAGAGACCCAGTACTTC.

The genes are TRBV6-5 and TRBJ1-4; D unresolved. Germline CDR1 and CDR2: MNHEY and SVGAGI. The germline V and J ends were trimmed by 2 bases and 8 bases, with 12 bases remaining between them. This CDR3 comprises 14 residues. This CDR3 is CASSYTWSDEKLFF. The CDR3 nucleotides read TGTGCCAGCAGTTACACGTGGTCGGACGAAAAACTGTTTTTT.

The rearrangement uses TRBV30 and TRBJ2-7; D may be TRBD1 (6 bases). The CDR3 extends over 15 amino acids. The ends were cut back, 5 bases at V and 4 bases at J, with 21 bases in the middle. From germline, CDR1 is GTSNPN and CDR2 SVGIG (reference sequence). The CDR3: CAWATPLGHLYEQYF. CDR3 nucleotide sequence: TGTGCCTGGGCCACACCGTTGGGACACTTATACGAGCAGTACTTC.

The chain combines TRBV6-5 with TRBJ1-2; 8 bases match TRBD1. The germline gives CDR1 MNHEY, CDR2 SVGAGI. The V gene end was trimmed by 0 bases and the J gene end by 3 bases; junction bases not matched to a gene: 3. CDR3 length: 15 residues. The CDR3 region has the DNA TGTGCCAGCAGTTACTCCGGACAGGGATACTATGGCTACACCTTC. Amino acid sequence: CASSYSGQGYYGYTF.

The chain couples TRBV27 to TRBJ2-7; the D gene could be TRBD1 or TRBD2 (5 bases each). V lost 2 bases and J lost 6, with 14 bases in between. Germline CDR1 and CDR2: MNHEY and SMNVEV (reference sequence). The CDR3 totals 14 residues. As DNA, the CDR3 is TGTGCCAGCAGTTTAGCCGGGACCACCGCCGAGCAGTACTTC. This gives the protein CASSLAGTTAEQYF.

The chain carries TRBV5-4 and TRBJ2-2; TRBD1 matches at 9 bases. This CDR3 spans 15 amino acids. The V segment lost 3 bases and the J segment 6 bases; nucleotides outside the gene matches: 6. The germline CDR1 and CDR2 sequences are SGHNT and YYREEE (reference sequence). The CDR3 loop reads CASSSRDRVAGELFF. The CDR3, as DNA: TGTGCCAGCAGCTCCCGGGACAGGGTTGCCGGGGAGCTGTTTTTT. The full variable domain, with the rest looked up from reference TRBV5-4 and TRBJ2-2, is ETGVTQSPTHLIKTRGQQVTLRCSSQSGHNTVSWYQQALGQGPQFIFQYYREEENGRGNFPPRFSGLQFPNYSSELNVNALELDDSALYLCASSSRDRVAGELFFGEGSRLTVL.

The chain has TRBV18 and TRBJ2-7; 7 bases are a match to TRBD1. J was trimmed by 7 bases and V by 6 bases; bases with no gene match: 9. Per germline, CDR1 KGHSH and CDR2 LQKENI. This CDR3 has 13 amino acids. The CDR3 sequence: CASSPNRDSEQYF. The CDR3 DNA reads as TGTGCCAGCTCTCCGAACCGGGACAGTGAGCAGTACTTC.

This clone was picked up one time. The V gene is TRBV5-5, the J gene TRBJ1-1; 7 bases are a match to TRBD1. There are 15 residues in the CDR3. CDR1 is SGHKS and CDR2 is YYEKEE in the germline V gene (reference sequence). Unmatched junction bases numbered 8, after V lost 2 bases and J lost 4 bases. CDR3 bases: TGTGCCAGCAGCTTAAGACAGGGTAGTTCCACTGAAGCTTTCTTT. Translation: CASSLRQGSSTEAFF. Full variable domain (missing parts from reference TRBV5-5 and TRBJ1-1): DAGVTQSPTHLIKTRGQQVTLRCSPISGHKSVSWYQQVLGQGPQFIFQYYEKEERGRGNFPDRFSARQFPNYSSELNVNALLLGDSALYLCASSLRQGSSTEAFFGQGTRLTVV.

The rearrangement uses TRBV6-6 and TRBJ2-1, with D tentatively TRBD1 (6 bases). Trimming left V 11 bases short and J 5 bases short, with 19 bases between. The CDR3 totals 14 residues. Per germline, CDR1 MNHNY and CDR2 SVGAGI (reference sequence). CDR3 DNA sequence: TGTGCCGGGACACGAGATTTTGGGGACAATGAGCAGTTCTTC. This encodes CAGTRDFGDNEQFF.

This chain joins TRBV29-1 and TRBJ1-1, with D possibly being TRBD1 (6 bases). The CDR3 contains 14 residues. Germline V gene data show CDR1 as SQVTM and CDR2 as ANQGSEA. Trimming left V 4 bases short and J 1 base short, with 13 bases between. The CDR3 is CSVAGRGANTEAFF. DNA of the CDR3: TGCAGCGTTGCCGGCAGGGGTGCGAACACTGAAGCTTTCTTT. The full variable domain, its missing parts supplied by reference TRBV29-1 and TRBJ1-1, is SAVISQKPSRDICQRGTSLTIQCQVDSQVTMMFWYRQQPGQSLTLIATANQGSEATYESGFVIDKFPISRPNLTFSTLTVSNMSPEDSSIYLCSVAGRGANTEAFFGQGTRLTVV.

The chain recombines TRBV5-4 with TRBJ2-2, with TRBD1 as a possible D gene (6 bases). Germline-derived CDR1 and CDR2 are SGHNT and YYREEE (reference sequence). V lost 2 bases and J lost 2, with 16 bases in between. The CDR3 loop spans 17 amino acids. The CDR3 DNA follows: TGTGCCAGCAGCTTAGGTGCAGGGGCGTATAACACCGGGGAGCTGTTTTTT. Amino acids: CASSLGAGAYNTGELFF.

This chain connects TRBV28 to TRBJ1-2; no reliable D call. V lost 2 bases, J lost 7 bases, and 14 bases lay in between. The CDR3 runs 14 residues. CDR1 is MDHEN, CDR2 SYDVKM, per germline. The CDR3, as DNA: TGTGCCAGCAGTTTACCCCATATGTCATCTGGCTACACCTTC. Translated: CASSLPHMSSGYTF.

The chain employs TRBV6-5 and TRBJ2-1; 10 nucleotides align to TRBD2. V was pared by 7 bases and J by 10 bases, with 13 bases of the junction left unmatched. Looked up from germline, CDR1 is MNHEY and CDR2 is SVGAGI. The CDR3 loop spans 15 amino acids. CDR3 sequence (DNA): TGTGCCAGCAAACGGGCTGGGACTAGCGCATACGAGCAGTTCTTC. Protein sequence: CASKRAGTSAYEQFF.

This chain's CDR3 is CASSSGLTDTQYF. DNA for the CDR3: TGTGCCAGCAGCTCGGGGCTCACAGATACGCAGTATTTT. The chain joins TRBV5-4 to TRBJ2-3; D may be TRBD1 or TRBD2 (5 bases each). The V gene's germline CDR1 is SGHNT and CDR2 YYREEE (reference sequence). The CDR3 is made up of 13 amino acids. The germline V and J ends were trimmed by 3 bases and 2 bases, with 7 bases remaining between them.

CDR3 in DNA: TGTGCCAGCAGACGAGGCGGCAGAGAAAACTATGGCTACACCTTC. Residues: CASRRGGRENYGYTF. The V and J genes are TRBV7-9 and TRBJ1-2; D is unclear. The CDR3 covers 15 residues. The ends were cut back, 6 bases at V and 2 bases at J, with 16 bases in the middle. Per germline, CDR1 SEHNR and CDR2 FQNEAQ (reference sequence).

The CDR3 is CASSLTGVANQPQHF. The CDR3 region has the DNA TGCGCCAGCAGCCTAACAGGGGTGGCCAATCAGCCCCAGCATTTT. The J gene is TRBJ1-5, the V gene TRBV5-1; 7 bases map to TRBD1. The CDR3 loop spans 15 amino acids. The V gene end was trimmed by 4 bases and the J gene end by 3 bases; junction bases not matched to a gene: 7. The germline V gene encodes CDR1 SGHRS and CDR2 YFSETQ.

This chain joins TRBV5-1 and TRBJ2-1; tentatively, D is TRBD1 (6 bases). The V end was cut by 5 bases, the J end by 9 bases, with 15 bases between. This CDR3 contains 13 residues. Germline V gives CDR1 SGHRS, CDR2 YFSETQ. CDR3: CASSQSGAGEQFF. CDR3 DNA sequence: TGCGCCAGCAGTCAGTCAGGGGCCGGTGAGCAGTTCTTC.

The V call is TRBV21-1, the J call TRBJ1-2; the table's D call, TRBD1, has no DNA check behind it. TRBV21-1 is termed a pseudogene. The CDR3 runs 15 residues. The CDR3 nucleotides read TGTGCCAGCAGCAAGGATTTGAACAGGGGCGGTGGCTACACCTTC. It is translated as CASSKDLNRGGGYTF.

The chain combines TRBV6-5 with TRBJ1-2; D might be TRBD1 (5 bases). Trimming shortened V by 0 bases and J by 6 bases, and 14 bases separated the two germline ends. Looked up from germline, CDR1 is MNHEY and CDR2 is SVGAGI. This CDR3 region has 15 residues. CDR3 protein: CASSYSAGALNGYTF. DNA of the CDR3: TGTGCCAGCAGTTACTCGGCCGGGGCGTTAAATGGCTACACCTTC.

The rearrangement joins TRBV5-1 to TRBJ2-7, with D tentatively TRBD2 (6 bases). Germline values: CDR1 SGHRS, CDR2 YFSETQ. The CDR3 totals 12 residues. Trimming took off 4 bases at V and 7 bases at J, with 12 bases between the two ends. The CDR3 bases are TGCGCCAGCAGCGAAGAAGGGAGGGAGCAGTACTTC. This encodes CASSEEGREQYF.

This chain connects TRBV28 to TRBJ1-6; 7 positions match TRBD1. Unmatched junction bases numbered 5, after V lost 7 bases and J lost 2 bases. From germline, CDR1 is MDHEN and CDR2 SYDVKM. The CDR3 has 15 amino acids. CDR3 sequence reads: CASTLGGTYNSPLHF. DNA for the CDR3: TGTGCCAGCACCCTAGGGGGCACCTATAATTCACCCCTCCACTTT.